The TCR beta chain under discussion was sequenced for a study of blood T cell repertoires in COVID-19. Study at large: Acute-phase and convalescent COVID-19 samples originated in the United States, Italy and Spain. T cells, B-cell-depleted T cells, or PBMCs provided the cDNA or gDNA that served as material.

Germline assignment: CDR1 SGHTA and CDR2 FQGNSA. Trimming left V 5 bases short and J 15 bases short, with 17 bases between. The CDR3 consists of 12 residues. In the authors' methods: Reference gene primer amplification in the assay estimated nucleated cell counts. The data were produced by immunoSEQ multiplex PCR, yet TCRdb's version contains in-frame clones alone and is incomplete. For V, J and clone size, that table is used; D and trimming come from the DNA. The data contain about 150,000 clones, approximately 86% of them singletons. Seattle participants joined during active infection and were tracked over time.

The TCR was taken from a woman of 80 years or more with COVID-19, enrolled during active disease. The material sequenced was peripheral blood. The chain combines TRBV7-2 with TRBJ1-3, with D perhaps TRBD1 (5 bases). CDR3 in amino acids: CASSSLGRAPYF. As DNA, the CDR3 is TGTGCCAGCAGCAGTCTAGGCAGGGCTCCATATTTT.